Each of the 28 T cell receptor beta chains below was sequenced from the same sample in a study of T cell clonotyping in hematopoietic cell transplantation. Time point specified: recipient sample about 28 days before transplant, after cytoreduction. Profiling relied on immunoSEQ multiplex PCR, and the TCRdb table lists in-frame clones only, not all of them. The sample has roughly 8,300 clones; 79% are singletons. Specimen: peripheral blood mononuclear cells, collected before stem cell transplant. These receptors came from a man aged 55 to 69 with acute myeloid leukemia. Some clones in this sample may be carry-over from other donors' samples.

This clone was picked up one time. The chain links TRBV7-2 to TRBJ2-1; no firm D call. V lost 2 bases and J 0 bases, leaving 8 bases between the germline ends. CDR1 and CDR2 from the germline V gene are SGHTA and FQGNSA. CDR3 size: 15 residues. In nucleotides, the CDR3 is TGTGCCAGCAGCTTACTCGGTTACTCCTACAATGAGCAGTTCTTC. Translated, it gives CASSLLGYSYNEQFF.

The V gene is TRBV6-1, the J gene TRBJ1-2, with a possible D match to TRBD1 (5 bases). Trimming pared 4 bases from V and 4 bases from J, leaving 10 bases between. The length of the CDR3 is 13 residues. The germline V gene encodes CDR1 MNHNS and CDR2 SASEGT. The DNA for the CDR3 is TGTGCCAGCAGTGGTCAGGGAGGCTATGGCTACACCTTC. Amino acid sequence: CASSGQGGYGYTF.

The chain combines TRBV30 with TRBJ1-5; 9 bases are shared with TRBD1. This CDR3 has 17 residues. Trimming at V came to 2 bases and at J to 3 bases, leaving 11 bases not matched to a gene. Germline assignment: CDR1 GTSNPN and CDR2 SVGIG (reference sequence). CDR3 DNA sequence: TGTGCCTGGAGTAAGGGTAGGACAGGGGCTTACAATCAGCCCCAGCATTTT. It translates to CAWSKGRTGAYNQPQHF.

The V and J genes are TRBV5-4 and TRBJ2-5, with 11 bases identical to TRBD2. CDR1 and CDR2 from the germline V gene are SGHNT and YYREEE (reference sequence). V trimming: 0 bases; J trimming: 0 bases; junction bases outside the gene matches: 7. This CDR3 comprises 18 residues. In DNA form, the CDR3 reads TGTGCCAGCAGCTTGGGCCTAGCGGGGGGCCGGTACCAAGAGACCCAGTACTTC. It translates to CASSLGLAGGRYQETQYF. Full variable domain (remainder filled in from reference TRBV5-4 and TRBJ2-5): ETGVTQSPTHLIKTRGQQVTLRCSSQSGHNTVSWYQQALGQGPQFIFQYYREEENGRGNFPPRFSGLQFPNYSSELNVNALELDDSALYLCASSLGLAGGRYQETQYFGPGTRLLVL.

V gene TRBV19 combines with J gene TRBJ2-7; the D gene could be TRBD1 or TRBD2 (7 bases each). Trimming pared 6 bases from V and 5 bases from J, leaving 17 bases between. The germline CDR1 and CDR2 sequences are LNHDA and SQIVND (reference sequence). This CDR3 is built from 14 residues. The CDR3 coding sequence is TGTGCCAGTAGCCGGGGGGACAGTCGTCACGAGCAGTACTTC. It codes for CASSRGDSRHEQYF.

CDR3 bases: TGTGCCAGCAGCTTAGCGAGAGGGGACGGTCACGGGCCGCCCCAGCATTTT. It yields the protein CASSLARGDGHGPPQHF. The chain couples TRBV7-9 to TRBJ1-5; weak D call: TRBD1 (5 bases). Trimming pared 0 bases from V and 9 bases from J, leaving 21 bases between. The CDR3 runs 17 residues. Germline loops: CDR1 SEHNR, CDR2 FQNEAQ (reference sequence).

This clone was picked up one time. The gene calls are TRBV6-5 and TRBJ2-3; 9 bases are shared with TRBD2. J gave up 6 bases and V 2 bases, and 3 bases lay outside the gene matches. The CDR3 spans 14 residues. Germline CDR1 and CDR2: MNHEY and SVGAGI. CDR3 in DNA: TGTGCCAGCAGTTACGGGACTAGCCCTGATACGCAGTATTTT. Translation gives CASSYGTSPDTQYF.

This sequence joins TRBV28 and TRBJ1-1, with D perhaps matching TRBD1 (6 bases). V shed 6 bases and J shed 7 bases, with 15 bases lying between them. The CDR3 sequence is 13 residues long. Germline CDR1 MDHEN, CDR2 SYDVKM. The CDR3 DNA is TGTGCCAGCAGCCGACGAGGGACATATGAAGCTTTCTTT. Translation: CASSRRGTYEAFF.

The CDR3 nucleotides read TGTGCCAGCAGGACTAGCGGGGGCTTCGGGTCCCAGTACTTC. This encodes CASRTSGGFGSQYF. V and J are TRBV6-5 and TRBJ2-5; 12 bases align to TRBD2. Trimming removed 6 bases from V and 9 bases from J; junction bases left unmatched: 8. CDR3 size: 14 residues. Germline CDR1 reads MNHEY; CDR2 reads SVGAGI.

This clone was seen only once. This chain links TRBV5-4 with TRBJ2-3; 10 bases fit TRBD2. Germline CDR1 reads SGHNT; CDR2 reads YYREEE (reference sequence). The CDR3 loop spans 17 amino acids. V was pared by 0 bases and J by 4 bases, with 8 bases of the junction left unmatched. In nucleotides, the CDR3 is TGTGCCAGCAGCTTGGACGGGCTAGCGGGAGTAGCAGATACGCAGTATTTT. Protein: CASSLDGLAGVADTQYF.

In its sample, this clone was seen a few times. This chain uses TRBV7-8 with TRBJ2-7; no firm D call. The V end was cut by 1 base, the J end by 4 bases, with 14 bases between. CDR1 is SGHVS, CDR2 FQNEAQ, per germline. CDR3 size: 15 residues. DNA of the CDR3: TGTGCCAGCAGCTTAGAAGGAATCCGGGCGTACGAGCAGTACTTC. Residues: CASSLEGIRAYEQYF.

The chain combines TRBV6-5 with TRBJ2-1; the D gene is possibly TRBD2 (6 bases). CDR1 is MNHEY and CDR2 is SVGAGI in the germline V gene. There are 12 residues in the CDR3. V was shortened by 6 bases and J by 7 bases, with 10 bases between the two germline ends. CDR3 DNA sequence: TGTGCCAGCAGCTACGGGGGTAATGAGCAGTTCTTC. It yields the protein CASSYGGNEQFF.

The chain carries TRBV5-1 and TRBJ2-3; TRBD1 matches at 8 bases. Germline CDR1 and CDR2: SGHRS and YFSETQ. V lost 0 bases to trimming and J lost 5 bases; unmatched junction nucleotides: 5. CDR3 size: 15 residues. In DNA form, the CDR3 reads TGCGCCAGCAGCTTGGCTACAGGGGGGATAGATACGCAGTATTTT. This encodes CASSLATGGIDTQYF.

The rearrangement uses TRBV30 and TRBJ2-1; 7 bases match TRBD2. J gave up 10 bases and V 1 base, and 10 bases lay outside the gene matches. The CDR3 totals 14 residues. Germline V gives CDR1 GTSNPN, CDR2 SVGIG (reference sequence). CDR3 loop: CAWSAWGRDGEQFF. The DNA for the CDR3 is TGTGCCTGGAGTGCTTGGGGGAGGGACGGCGAGCAGTTCTTC. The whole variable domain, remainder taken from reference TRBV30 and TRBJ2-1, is SQTIHQWPATLVQPVGSPLSLECTVEGTSNPNLYWYRQAAGRGLQLLFYSVGIGQISSEVPQNLSASRPQDRQFILSSKKLLLSDSGFYLCAWSAWGRDGEQFFGPGTRLTVL.

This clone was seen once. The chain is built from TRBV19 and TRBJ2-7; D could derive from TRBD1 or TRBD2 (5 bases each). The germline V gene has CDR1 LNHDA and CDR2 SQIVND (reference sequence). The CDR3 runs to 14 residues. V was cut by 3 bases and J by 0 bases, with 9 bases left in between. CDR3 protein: CASSIGTASYEQYF. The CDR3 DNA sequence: TGTGCCAGTAGTATCGGGACGGCCTCCTACGAGCAGTACTTC.

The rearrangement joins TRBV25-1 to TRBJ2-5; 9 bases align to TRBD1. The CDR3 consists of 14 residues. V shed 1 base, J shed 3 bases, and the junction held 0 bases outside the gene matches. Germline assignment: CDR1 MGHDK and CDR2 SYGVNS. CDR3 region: CASSEWTGEETQYF. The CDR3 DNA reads TGTGCCAGCAGTGAATGGACAGGGGAAGAGACCCAGTACTTC.

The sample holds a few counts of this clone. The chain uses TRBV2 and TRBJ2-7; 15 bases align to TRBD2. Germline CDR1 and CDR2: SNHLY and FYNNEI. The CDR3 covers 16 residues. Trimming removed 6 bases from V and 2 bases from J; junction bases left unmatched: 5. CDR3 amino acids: CASSPGLAGGTYEQYF. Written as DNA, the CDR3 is TGTGCCAGCAGCCCGGGACTAGCGGGAGGTACCTACGAGCAGTACTTC.

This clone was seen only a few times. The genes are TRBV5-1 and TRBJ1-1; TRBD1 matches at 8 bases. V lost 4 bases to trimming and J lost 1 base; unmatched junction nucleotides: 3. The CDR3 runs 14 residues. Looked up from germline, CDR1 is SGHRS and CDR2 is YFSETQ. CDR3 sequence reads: CASSTGQGNTEAFF. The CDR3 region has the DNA TGCGCCAGCAGCACTGGACAGGGGAACACTGAAGCTTTCTTT.

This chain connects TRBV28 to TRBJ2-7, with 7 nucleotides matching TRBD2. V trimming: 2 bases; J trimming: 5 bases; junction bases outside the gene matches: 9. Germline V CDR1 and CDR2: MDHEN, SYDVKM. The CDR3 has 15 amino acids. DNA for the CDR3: TGTGCCAGCAGTTTAGGGGGGAGGGCCAGTAACGAGCAGTACTTC. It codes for CASSLGGRASNEQYF.

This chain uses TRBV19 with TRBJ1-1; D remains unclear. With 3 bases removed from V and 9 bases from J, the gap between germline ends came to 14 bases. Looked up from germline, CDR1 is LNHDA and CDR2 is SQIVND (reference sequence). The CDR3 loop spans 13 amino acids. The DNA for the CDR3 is TGTGCCAGTAGTATCAGTGGTGGATTACAAGCTTTCTTT. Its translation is CASSISGGLQAFF.

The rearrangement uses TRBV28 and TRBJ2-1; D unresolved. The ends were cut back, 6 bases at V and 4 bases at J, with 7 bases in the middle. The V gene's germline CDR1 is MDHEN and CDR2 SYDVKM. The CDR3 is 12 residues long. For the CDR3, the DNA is TGTGCCAGCAGCCTCAATTACAATGAGCAGTTCTTC. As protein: CASSLNYNEQFF.

The CDR3 spells CASSRRDRADEQYF. The CDR3 bases are TGTGCCAGCAGTCGTAGAGATCGGGCGGACGAGCAGTACTTC. This chain uses TRBV6-1 with TRBJ2-7, with D hard to call. The CDR3 is made up of 14 amino acids. V gave up 5 bases and J gave up 5 bases, with 16 bases separating them. Germline CDR1 MNHNS, CDR2 SASEGT.

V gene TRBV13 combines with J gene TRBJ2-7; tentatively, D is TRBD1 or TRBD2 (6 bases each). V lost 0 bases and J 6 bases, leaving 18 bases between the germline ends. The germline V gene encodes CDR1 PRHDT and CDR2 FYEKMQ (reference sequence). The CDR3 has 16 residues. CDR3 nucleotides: TGTGCCAGCAGCTTAGGGACAGGAGGGGATTTTGGCGAGCAGTACTTC. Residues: CASSLGTGGDFGEQYF. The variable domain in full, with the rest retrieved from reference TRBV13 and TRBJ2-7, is AAGVIQSPRHLIKEKRETATLKCYPIPRHDTVYWYQQGPGQDPQFLISFYEKMQSDKGSIPDRFSAQQFSDYHSELNMSSLELGDSALYFCASSLGTGGDFGEQYFGPGTRLTVT.

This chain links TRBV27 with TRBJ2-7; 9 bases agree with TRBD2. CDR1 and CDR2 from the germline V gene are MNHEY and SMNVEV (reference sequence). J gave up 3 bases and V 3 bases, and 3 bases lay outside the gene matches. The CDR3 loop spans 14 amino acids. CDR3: CASSFSGGGYEQYF. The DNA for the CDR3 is TGTGCCAGCAGTTTTAGCGGGGGAGGCTACGAGCAGTACTTC.

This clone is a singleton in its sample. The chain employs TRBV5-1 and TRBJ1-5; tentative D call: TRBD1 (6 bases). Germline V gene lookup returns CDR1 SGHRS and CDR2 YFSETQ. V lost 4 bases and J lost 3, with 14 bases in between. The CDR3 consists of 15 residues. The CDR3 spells CASSPLGAYNQPQHF. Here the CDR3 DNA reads TGCGCCAGCAGCCCCCTGGGGGCCTACAATCAGCCCCAGCATTTT. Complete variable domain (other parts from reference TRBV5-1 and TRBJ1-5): KAGVTQTPRYLIKTRGQQVTLSCSPISGHRSVSWYQQTPGQGLQFLFEYFSETQRNKGNFPGRFSGRQFSNSRSEMNVSTLELGDSALYLCASSPLGAYNQPQHFGDGTRLSIL.

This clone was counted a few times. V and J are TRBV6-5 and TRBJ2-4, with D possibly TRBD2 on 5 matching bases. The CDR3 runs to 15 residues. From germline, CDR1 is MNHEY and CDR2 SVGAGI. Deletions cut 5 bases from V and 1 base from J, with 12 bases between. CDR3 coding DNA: TGTGCCAGCAGTGTTGGACTTCTGGCCAAAAACATTCAGTACTTC. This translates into CASSVGLLAKNIQYF.

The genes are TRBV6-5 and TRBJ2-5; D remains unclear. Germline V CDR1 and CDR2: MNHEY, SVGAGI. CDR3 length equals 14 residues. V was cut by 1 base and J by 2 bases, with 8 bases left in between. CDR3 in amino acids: CASSYYGRQETQYF. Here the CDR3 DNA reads TGTGCCAGCAGTTACTACGGACGGCAAGAGACCCAGTACTTC.

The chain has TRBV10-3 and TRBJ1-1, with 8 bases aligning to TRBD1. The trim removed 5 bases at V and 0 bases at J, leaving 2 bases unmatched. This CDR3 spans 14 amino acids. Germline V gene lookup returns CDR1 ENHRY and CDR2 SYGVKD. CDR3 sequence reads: CAISWDRLNTEAFF. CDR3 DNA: TGTGCCATCAGTTGGGACAGGCTGAACACTGAAGCTTTCTTT.